One and the same sample provided the 32 T cell receptor beta chains below, sequenced in a study of blood T cell repertoires in COVID-19. The data were produced by immunoSEQ multiplex PCR, yet TCRdb's version contains in-frame clones alone and is incomplete. The repertoire includes 120,000 to 150,000 clones, approximately 90% of them detected once, and under 15% sits in the top ten. Sequences were obtained from peripheral blood. The receptors derive from a man aged 18 to 35 with COVID-19, enrolled during active disease.

On this clone: In the same sample, other DNA sequences code for this CDR3. The gene calls are TRBV25-1 and TRBJ2-7; possibly TRBD1 for D (6 bases). CDR3 length: 13 residues. V was cut by 2 bases and J by 6 bases, with 11 bases left in between. CDR1 is MGHDK, CDR2 SYGVNS, per germline. CDR3 sequence reads: CASSEQGTSEQYF. CDR3 coding DNA: TGTGCCAGCAGTGAACAGGGGACCAGCGAGCAGTACTTC.

The rearrangement uses TRBV30 and TRBJ1-4; 7 positions agree with TRBD1. CDR3 length: 13 residues. The germline CDR1 and CDR2 sequences are GTSNPN and SVGIG (reference sequence). The V and J ends lost 7 bases and 7 bases, in that order; junction bases with no gene match: 9. The CDR3 nucleotides are TGTGCCTTCCGGGACAGCTCATTTGAAAAACTGTTTTTT. Translation gives CAFRDSSFEKLFF.

This clone was counted between two and nine times. The CDR3 nucleotides read TGTGCCAGCACCACCCTATCTGGGGCCAACGTCCTGACTTTC. Translation: CASTTLSGANVLTF. The chain links TRBV7-9 to TRBJ2-6; the D is unclear. Germline-derived CDR1 and CDR2 are SEHNR and FQNEAQ (reference sequence). Trimming left V 7 bases short and J 1 base short, with 8 bases between. The CDR3 has 14 residues.

The V and J genes are TRBV11-2 and TRBJ2-5, with 13 bases aligning to TRBD2. Germline CDR1 and CDR2: SGHAT and FQNNGV. This CDR3 is 14 amino acids long. V lost 5 bases and J lost 5; bases outside the gene matches: 2. The CDR3 protein is CASSPGLAGETQYF. The CDR3 DNA reads as TGTGCCAGCAGCCCGGGACTAGCGGGGGAGACCCAGTACTTC.

The chain joins TRBV4-1 to TRBJ1-3; possible D gene TRBD1, 5 bases. V lost 1 base and J lost 4, with 8 bases in between. Per the germline V gene, CDR1 is MGHRA and CDR2 is YSYEKL. CDR3 length: 14 amino acids. CDR3 nucleotide sequence: TGCGCCAGCAGCCAAGGAAGGGGAGGAAACACCATATATTTT. This gives the protein CASSQGRGGNTIYF.

As regards this clone: Mismatch with germline at one junction end may stem from a read error. This chain links TRBV5-6 with TRBJ1-4; 9 nucleotides agree with TRBD1. Germline lookup yields CDR1 SGHDT and CDR2 YYEEEE. The CDR3 extends over 19 amino acids. CDR3 coding DNA: TGTGCCAGCAGCTTGGGCGGGGACAGGGCCCGATCAACTAATGAAAAACTGCTTTTT. Its translation: CASSLGGDRARSTNEKLLF.

This clone was seen only once. The chain combines TRBV6-1 with TRBJ1-3, with no clear D. The CDR3 has 16 amino acids. The germline V gene encodes CDR1 MNHNS and CDR2 SASEGT. V was cut by 4 bases and J by 0 bases, with 13 bases left in between. Here the CDR3 reads CASSVGPGYSGNTIYF. CDR3 coding DNA: TGTGCCAGCAGTGTTGGTCCGGGGTACTCTGGAAACACCATATATTTT.

The CDR3 spells CASRSFRSSTDTQYF. The CDR3 DNA reads as TGTGCCAGTCGTTCCTTCCGGAGCTCCACAGATACGCAGTATTTT. The J gene is TRBJ2-3, the V gene TRBV28; no firm D call. Germline CDR1 and CDR2: MDHEN and SYDVKM. Between the trimmed V and J ends, which lost 9 bases and 2 bases, there was a span of 18 bases. This CDR3 has 15 amino acids.

The genes are TRBV28 and TRBJ2-7, with no clear D. CDR1 is MDHEN, CDR2 SYDVKM, per germline. The CDR3 loop spans 14 amino acids. With 3 bases removed from V and 0 bases from J, the gap between germline ends came to 9 bases. In DNA, the CDR3 is TGTGCCAGCAGTTTTGGTTACAGCTCCTACGAGCAGTACTTC. This gives the protein CASSFGYSSYEQYF.

This clone showed up just a few times. The chain couples TRBV23-1 to TRBJ2-7, with TRBD2 identical over 14 bases. TRBV23-1 is marked as an open reading frame, function uncertain. The CDR3 has 16 amino acids. The ends lost 6 bases at V and 1 base at J; junction bases unmatched: 5. CDR3 amino acids: CASRRTSGRSSYEQYF. The CDR3, as DNA: TGCGCCAGCAGGAGGACTAGCGGGAGGTCTTCCTACGAGCAGTACTTC.

This clone was observed a single time. V gene TRBV19 combines with J gene TRBJ1-3; 10 bases fit TRBD1. This CDR3 region has 16 residues. Germline V gene data show CDR1 as LNHDA and CDR2 as SQIVND (reference sequence). Trimming cost V 4 bases and J 4 bases; bases outside gene matches: 7. The CDR3 sequence is CASSTGQGYSGNTIYF. CDR3 DNA: TGTGCCAGTAGTACGGGACAGGGGTACTCCGGAAACACCATATATTTT.

This chain connects TRBV7-2 to TRBJ2-5; TRBD2 aligns across 8 bases. There are 17 residues in the CDR3. CDR1 is SGHTA and CDR2 is FQGNSA in the germline V gene. V shed 5 bases and J 3 bases; nucleotides not matched to a gene: 14. This CDR3 reads CASSQTPGGSGEETQYF. In DNA form, the CDR3 reads TGTGCCAGCAGCCAGACGCCGGGGGGTAGCGGGGAAGAGACCCAGTACTTC.

The chain's CDR3 is CASSQKQGRANAGELFF. DNA for the CDR3: TGCGCCAGCAGCCAAAAACAGGGTAGAGCCAACGCCGGGGAGCTGTTTTTT. V and J are TRBV4-1 and TRBJ2-2, with a tentative D call TRBD1 (6 bases). Germline CDR1 and CDR2: MGHRA and YSYEKL. The CDR3 runs 17 residues. With 2 bases removed from V and 6 bases from J, the gap between germline ends came to 19 bases.

V usage is TRBV2 and J usage is TRBJ1-5; D is possibly TRBD1 (5 bases). The germline CDR1 and CDR2 sequences are SNHLY and FYNNEI. The V end lost 4 bases, the J end lost 1 base, and 11 bases lay between the germline ends. The CDR3 extends over 15 amino acids. The CDR3 here is CASSGSGKSNQPQHF. For the CDR3, the DNA is TGTGCCAGCAGTGGCTCAGGGAAGAGCAATCAGCCCCAGCATTTT.

The gene calls are TRBV24-1 and TRBJ2-7, with TRBD1 as a possible D gene (5 bases). The CDR3 is made up of 16 amino acids. From germline, CDR1 is KGHDR and CDR2 SFDVKD. V dropped 6 bases and J dropped 2 bases, with 19 bases sitting between them. CDR3 bases: TGTGCCACCAGTTCCCCGTCGATTAGGGGAACCTACGAGCAGTACTTC. This sequence encodes CATSSPSIRGTYEQYF.

The chain is built from TRBV30 and TRBJ1-5; 9 bases are a match to TRBD1. CDR3 length: 13 amino acids. Trimming removed 2 bases from V and 5 bases from J; junction bases left unmatched: 1. CDR1 and CDR2 from the germline V gene are GTSNPN and SVGIG (reference sequence). CDR3 sequence (DNA): TGTGCCTGGAGTACAGGGGGCTATCAGCCCCAGCATTTT. This sequence encodes CAWSTGGYQPQHF. The variable domain in full, with the rest retrieved from reference TRBV30 and TRBJ1-5, is SQTIHQWPATLVQPVGSPLSLECTVEGTSNPNLYWYRQAAGRGLQLLFYSVGIGQISSEVPQNLSASRPQDRQFILSSKKLLLSDSGFYLCAWSTGGYQPQHFGDGTRLSIL.

V usage is TRBV20-1 and J usage is TRBJ2-3; 10 nucleotides align to TRBD2. Germline V CDR1 and CDR2: DFQATT, SNEGSKA (reference sequence). V was clipped by 3 bases and J by 4 bases; unmatched bases: 4. The CDR3 totals 14 residues. The CDR3 is CSASGLAGADTQYF. The CDR3 DNA is TGCAGTGCTAGTGGGCTAGCGGGAGCAGATACGCAGTATTTT.

V and J are TRBV28 and TRBJ1-4; D is undetermined. Trimming removed 5 bases from V and 0 bases from J, with 13 bases in between. The CDR3 has 16 amino acids. The germline gives CDR1 MDHEN, CDR2 SYDVKM. CDR3: CASSNIFRTTNEKLFF. The CDR3 nucleotides are TGTGCCAGCAGTAACATATTCAGAACAACTAATGAAAAACTGTTTTTT.

This chain joins TRBV28 and TRBJ2-1, with 9 bases matching TRBD2. V was pared by 1 base and J by 5 bases, with 9 bases of the junction left unmatched. This CDR3 spans 17 amino acids. Germline V gene sequence: CDR1 MDHEN, CDR2 SYDVKM. CDR3 coding DNA: TGTGCCAGCAGTTTATTACAATTTGGACTAGCGAACAATGAGCAGTTCTTC. Protein product: CASSLLQFGLANNEQFF.

The rearrangement links TRBV6-5 to TRBJ2-3; D might be TRBD2 (5 bases). Germline CDR1 MNHEY, CDR2 SVGAGI. The CDR3 runs to 13 residues. With 4 bases removed from V and 7 bases from J, the gap between germline ends came to 12 bases. The CDR3 DNA reads as TGTGCCAGCAGTTCCTCACTAGGGTATACGCAGTATTTT. Encoded protein: CASSSSLGYTQYF.

The J gene is TRBJ2-1, the V gene TRBV19; 7 bases line up with TRBD1. V shed 1 base and J 6 bases; nucleotides not matched to a gene: 6. Germline V lookup: CDR1 LNHDA, CDR2 SQIVND (reference sequence). CDR3 length equals 15 residues. CDR3 loop: CASSIAQGSPNEQFF. CDR3 sequence (DNA): TGTGCCAGTAGTATAGCACAGGGGTCCCCCAATGAGCAGTTCTTC.

This chain joins TRBV5-1 and TRBJ1-2; D uncertain. CDR3 length equals 13 residues. Trimming stripped 4 bases from V and 0 bases from J, with 7 bases between. Per the germline V gene, CDR1 is SGHRS and CDR2 is YFSETQ. For the CDR3, the DNA is TGCGCCAGCAGCAGTCAGGCTAACTATGGCTACACCTTC. This gives the protein CASSSQANYGYTF. Based on the CDR3 plus reference TRBV5-1 and TRBJ1-2, the full variable domain is KAGVTQTPRYLIKTRGQQVTLSCSPISGHRSVSWYQQTPGQGLQFLFEYFSETQRNKGNFPGRFSGRQFSNSRSEMNVSTLELGDSALYLCASSSQANYGYTFGSGTRLTVV.

The gene calls are TRBV6-2 or TRBV6-3 and TRBJ2-1, with unresolved D. The CDR3 covers 10 residues. The germline V gene has CDR1 MNHEY and CDR2 SVGEGT. Trimming left V 5 bases short and J 6 bases short, with 2 bases between. This CDR3 is CASSLNEQFF. The CDR3 DNA follows: TGTGCCAGCAGTCTCAATGAGCAGTTCTTC.

This sequence joins TRBV10-1 and TRBJ2-3; 8 bases match TRBD1. The CDR3 runs to 15 residues. In germline, CDR1 is WNHNN, CDR2 SYGVQD (reference sequence). After removal of 2 bases from V and 5 bases from J, the junction contained 6 bases not matched to a gene. CDR3 in amino acids: CASSEKGRGLDTQYF. The CDR3 bases are TGCGCCAGCAGTGAGAAAGGCAGGGGGCTAGATACGCAGTATTTT.

J is TRBJ2-3 and V is TRBV19; maybe TRBD2 (6 bases). The CDR3 is 14 residues long. Germline values: CDR1 LNHDA, CDR2 SQIVND (reference sequence). With 7 bases removed from V and 5 bases from J, the gap between germline ends came to 16 bases. CDR3 sequence (DNA): TGTGCCAGTACCCGAGGAGGGCGAGGAGATACGCAGTATTTT. Translated, it gives CASTRGGRGDTQYF.

In its sample, this clone was seen a few times. The gene calls are TRBV4-3 and TRBJ2-7, with D possibly TRBD2 on 5 matching bases. Germline CDR1 and CDR2: LGHNA and YSLEER. V was pared by 1 base and J by 0 bases, with 13 bases between. This CDR3 region has 16 residues. The CDR3 loop reads CASSQAASPSSYEQYF. CDR3 in DNA: TGCGCCAGCAGCCAAGCTGCTAGCCCAAGCTCCTACGAGCAGTACTTC.

The rearrangement joins TRBV5-1 to TRBJ2-3; D perhaps matches TRBD1 (7 bases). Germline lookup yields CDR1 SGHRS and CDR2 YFSETQ. V was trimmed by 0 bases and J by 6 bases, leaving 26 bases between them. The CDR3 runs to 19 residues. CDR3 loop: CASSLGRDPRDRRGDTQYF. The CDR3 coding sequence is TGCGCCAGCAGCTTGGGGCGCGATCCGCGGGACAGAAGGGGTGATACGCAGTATTTT.

This clone came up once. Compared with germline, one end of the junction differs, possibly owing to a read error. V usage is TRBV27 and J usage is TRBJ1-1; tentative D call: TRBD1 (5 bases). This CDR3 contains 14 residues. CDR1 and CDR2 (germline): MNHEY, SMNVEV (reference sequence). CDR3 sequence (DNA): TGTGCCAGCAGTCGCGGGGGTACGAACGCTGAAGCTTTCTTT. It specifies CASSRGGTNAEAFF.

A single count supports this clone. This rearrangement joins TRBV27 to TRBJ1-2, with TRBD1 matching 8 bases. Losses at the gene ends were 4 bases for V and 5 bases for J; bases not matched to a gene: 3. The germline gives CDR1 MNHEY, CDR2 SMNVEV (reference sequence). The CDR3 runs to 13 residues. The CDR3 here is CASSWDRRYGYTF. The CDR3 region has the DNA TGTGCCAGCAGTTGGGACAGGCGATATGGCTACACCTTC.

V gene TRBV6-6 combines with J gene TRBJ2-7; possible D gene TRBD1, 6 bases. Trimming took 9 bases from V and 2 from J, leaving 14 bases between them. CDR3 length equals 13 residues. Germline V lookup: CDR1 MNHNY, CDR2 SVGAGI (reference sequence). The CDR3 reads CASGPTGTYEQYF. In DNA, the CDR3 is TGTGCCAGTGGCCCTACAGGGACCTACGAGCAGTACTTC.

This sequence joins TRBV7-8 and TRBJ2-5; 8 nucleotides align to TRBD2. The CDR3 contains 15 residues. Trimming at V came to 8 bases and at J to 5 bases, leaving 13 bases not matched to a gene. Per germline, CDR1 SGHVS and CDR2 FQNEAQ. As DNA, the CDR3 is TGTGCCAGCGTTTTAGCGGGAAGCTCCAGGGAGACCCAGTACTTC. Its translation is CASVLAGSSRETQYF.

The rearrangement joins TRBV5-6 to TRBJ2-7; D may be TRBD2 (5 bases). The length of the CDR3 is 14 residues. Trimming left V 4 bases short and J 4 bases short, with 15 bases between. CDR1 is SGHDT and CDR2 is YYEEEE in the germline V gene. The DNA for the CDR3 is TGTGCCAGCAGCCACCCCGGGGAAAGTTACGAGCAGTACTTC. This gives the protein CASSHPGESYEQYF.